Below are 24 T cell receptor beta chains sequenced from a single sample in a study of patients and donors after allogeneic stem cell transplantation (dated by TCRdb to between 2020 and 2021). Library construction relied on RT-PCR. Sequencing instrument: NextSeq 550. Starting from the raw public reads, TCRdb applied fastp trimming at Q25, assembled clones with MiXCR and retained in-frame beta chains. Rows matching on CDR3 protein sequence are summarized as one entry with the most common DNA and genes. The sample profile shows approximately 88,000 distinct CDR3 sequences; approximately 5.2% of them were found once. Roughly 2.5% of the sample rests with the top ten. Input material: blood, either unsorted or a sorted T cell fraction (not recorded which). The receptors were gathered from a human donor who was either an allogeneic HSCT recipient or a stem cell or donor lymphocyte infusion donor (not recorded which). It is not recorded whose cells these are; they may come from a transplant donor.

The sample holds a few counts of this clonotype. The CDR3 DNA reads as TGCAGTGCCCCTGGACTAGCGGGAGTAGGAGCCAAAAACATTCAGTACTTC. As protein: CSAPGLAGVGAKNIQYF. The rearrangement links TRBV20-1 to TRBJ2-4; TRBD2 aligns across 13 bases. Trimming cost V 6 bases and J 0 bases; bases outside gene matches: 8. The CDR3 covers 17 residues. The germline CDR1 and CDR2 sequences are DFQATT and SNEGSKA (reference sequence).

This clonotype was counted many times. With a much larger clone just one base away, this may be a read error. The genes are TRBV29-1 and TRBJ2-7; D gene uncertain. CDR1 is SQVTM and CDR2 is ANQGSEA in the germline V gene. The CDR3 consists of 11 residues. CDR3 DNA: TGCAACGTTGGTCTTGACTACGAGCAGTACTTC. It specifies CNVGLDYEQYF.

This clonotype qualifies as medium-sized (0.01 to 0.1%). This chain uses TRBV5-1 with TRBJ2-1; 9 positions agree with TRBD2. Germline V gives CDR1 SGHRS, CDR2 YFSETQ. The CDR3 consists of 15 residues. V dropped 0 bases and J dropped 5; count of bases not matched to a gene: 3. CDR3: CASSLVLAGNNEQFF. The DNA of the CDR3 is TGCGCCAGCAGCTTGGTTCTAGCGGGGAACAATGAGCAGTTCTTC.

This sequence joins TRBV9 and TRBJ2-4; the D call may be TRBD1 or TRBD2 (5 bases each). The V gene's germline CDR1 is SGDLS and CDR2 YYNGEE. The CDR3 contains 14 residues. Trimming cost V 0 bases and J 11 bases, with 15 bases left between them. The CDR3, as DNA: TGTGCCAGCAGCGTAGTGGGGCAGGGAGACCTTCAGTACTTC. This codes for CASSVVGQGDLQYF.

This clonotype has a count of ten or more. The rearrangement uses TRBV11-2 and TRBJ1-1; D gene unclear. This CDR3 has 15 amino acids. Trimming left V 0 bases short and J 5 bases short, with 13 bases between. CDR1 and CDR2 from the germline V gene are SGHAT and FQNNGV. CDR3 protein: CASSLEPGFVTEAFF. The DNA of the CDR3 is TGTGCCAGCAGCTTAGAACCGGGGTTCGTTACTGAAGCTTTCTTT.

There are many counts of this clonotype. The chain uses TRBV7-2 and TRBJ2-7; 7 positions match TRBD2. The germline V gene encodes CDR1 SGHTA and CDR2 FQGNSA. CDR3 length: 15 residues. V was pared by 0 bases and J by 3 bases, with 5 bases of the junction left unmatched. The CDR3 bases are TGTGCCAGCAGCTTAGCGGCTAGCGGAGACTACGAGCAGTACTTC. Protein: CASSLAASGDYEQYF.

Only a few counts were recorded for this clonotype. The CDR3 sequence: CASSSQNWVSYGYTF. For the CDR3, the DNA is TGTGCCAGCAGCTCTCAAAATTGGGTCTCCTATGGCTACACCTTC. The rearrangement joins TRBV3-1 to TRBJ1-2; no definite D call. The length of the CDR3 is 15 residues. Trimming shortened V by 5 bases and J by 4 bases, and 17 bases separated the two germline ends. The germline CDR1 and CDR2 sequences are LGHDT and YNNKEL (reference sequence).

The chain carries TRBV9 and TRBJ2-7; the match to TRBD1 covers 8 bases. Germline trimming cut 3 bases from V and 3 bases from J; bases unmatched to any gene: 2. This CDR3 has 13 amino acids. The germline V gene has CDR1 SGDLS and CDR2 YYNGEE. CDR3 DNA: TGTGCCAGCAGCGGGGACAGGTTCTACGAGCAGTACTTC. As protein: CASSGDRFYEQYF. The whole variable domain, remainder taken from reference TRBV9 and TRBJ2-7, is DSGVTQTPKHLITATGQRVTLRCSPRSGDLSVYWYQQSLDQGLQFLIQYYNGEERAKGNILERFSAQQFPDLHSELNLSSLELGDSALYFCASSGDRFYEQYFGPGTRLTVT.

This clonotype was found many times. The chain couples TRBV7-9 to TRBJ1-1; TRBD1 might be the D (6 bases). V lost 5 bases to trimming and J lost 8 bases, with 21 bases between them. This CDR3 is 15 amino acids long. The germline V gene encodes CDR1 SEHNR and CDR2 FQNEAQ (reference sequence). CDR3 bases: TGTGCCAGCAGCCCCATGGGGGACAAAGCCCGCGAAGCTTTCTTT. Its translation: CASSPMGDKAREAFF.

At least ten counts were recorded for this clonotype. The J gene is TRBJ1-3, the V gene TRBV7-9; D is unresolved. Between the trimmed V and J ends, which lost 0 bases and 0 bases, there was a span of 6 bases. The CDR3 has 15 amino acids. Germline CDR1 is SEHNR and CDR2 is FQNEAQ (reference sequence). The CDR3 nucleotides are TGTGCCAGCAGCTTAGCGGGGTACTCTGGAAACACCATATATTTT. Translated, it gives CASSLAGYSGNTIYF.

This clonotype was seen repeatedly, ten times or more. The chain has TRBV19 and TRBJ2-4, with D perhaps matching TRBD2 (6 bases). V lost 1 base, J lost 11 bases, and 12 bases lay in between. The CDR3 spans 13 residues. Germline CDR1 reads LNHDA; CDR2 reads SQIVND (reference sequence). The CDR3 here is CASSIVRRELQYF. The CDR3 DNA reads TGTGCCAGTAGTATAGTGCGCCGGGAGCTTCAGTACTTC.

In this sample, this clonotype turned up a few times. The chain combines TRBV3-1 with TRBJ1-1; D is unclear. This CDR3 has 11 amino acids. The germline CDR1 and CDR2 sequences are LGHDT and YNNKEL (reference sequence). The V end was cut by 6 bases, the J end by 9 bases, with 11 bases between. CDR3 sequence reads: CASRRESKAFF. CDR3 nucleotide sequence: TGTGCCAGCAGACGAGAGAGCAAAGCTTTCTTT.

This clonotype turned up a few times. The chain combines TRBV9 with TRBJ2-5; TRBD1 is a possible D gene (5 bases). Per the germline V gene, CDR1 is SGDLS and CDR2 is YYNGEE. V lost 3 bases, J lost 5 bases, and 14 bases lay in between. The CDR3 loop spans 14 amino acids. DNA for the CDR3: TGTGCCAGCAGCGGACAGCCCTCAGGGGAGACCCAGTACTTC. Protein product: CASSGQPSGETQYF.

This clonotype has a count of ten or more. CDR3 amino acids: CASSFGDRDNQPQHF. The CDR3 region has the DNA TGTGCCAGCAGTTTTGGGGACAGGGACAATCAGCCCCAGCATTTT. The V and J genes are TRBV28 and TRBJ1-5; 9 positions match TRBD1. The CDR3 covers 15 residues. Germline V gene lookup returns CDR1 MDHEN and CDR2 SYDVKM. The junction had 3 bases not matched to a gene; V was cut back by 3 bases and J by 3 bases.

This clonotype occurred many times. This chain joins TRBV5-1 and TRBJ2-7; 9 bases fit TRBD1. The trim removed 5 bases at V and 2 bases at J, leaving 5 bases unmatched. The CDR3 contains 14 residues. Germline assignment: CDR1 SGHRS and CDR2 YFSETQ. CDR3 sequence: CASRGQGGTYEQYF. The CDR3, as DNA: TGCGCCAGCAGGGGACAGGGCGGTACCTACGAGCAGTACTTC. The variable domain in full, with the rest retrieved from reference TRBV5-1 and TRBJ2-7, is KAGVTQTPRYLIKTRGQQVTLSCSPISGHRSVSWYQQTPGQGLQFLFEYFSETQRNKGNFPGRFSGRQFSNSRSEMNVSTLELGDSALYLCASRGQGGTYEQYFGPGTRLTVT.

This clonotype has a count of ten or more. The V and J genes are TRBV28 and TRBJ1-2; D remains unclear. The CDR3 has 13 amino acids. CDR1 is MDHEN and CDR2 is SYDVKM in the germline V gene. Trimming left V 4 bases short and J 2 bases short, with 8 bases between. CDR3 protein: CASSYRRNYGYTF. The CDR3 nucleotides are TGTGCCAGCAGTTATCGACGGAACTATGGCTACACCTTC.

V gene TRBV5-5 combines with J gene TRBJ2-5; 9 nucleotides align to TRBD2. The CDR3 sequence is 14 residues long. The germline V gene has CDR1 SGHKS and CDR2 YYEKEE (reference sequence). The junction had 9 bases not matched to a gene; V was cut back by 0 bases and J by 12 bases. DNA of the CDR3: TGTGCCAGCAGCTTGGAGGGGCGGGGGGGTCCGGAGTACTTC. Encoded protein: CASSLEGRGGPEYF.

This clonotype was counted many times. The V and J genes are TRBV18 and TRBJ2-5; TRBD2 is a possible D gene (6 bases). CDR3 size: 13 residues. Deletions cut 4 bases from V and 2 bases from J, with 8 bases between. Germline values: CDR1 KGHSH, CDR2 LQKENI. The chain's CDR3 is CASSRGEQETQYF. The CDR3 DNA reads TGTGCCAGCTCACGGGGGGAGCAAGAGACCCAGTACTTC.

The chain is built from TRBV3-1 and TRBJ2-1; 8 bases map to TRBD2. The ends lost 3 bases at V and 3 bases at J; junction bases unmatched: 13. Germline V gene lookup returns CDR1 LGHDT and CDR2 YNNKEL (reference sequence). The CDR3 consists of 18 residues. CDR3 nucleotides: TGTGCCAGCAGCCAGAGGCTGGGGGGCGGGGGGAACTACAATGAGCAGTTCTTC. Its protein product is CASSQRLGGGGNYNEQFF.

This clonotype was recorded many times. This rearrangement joins TRBV20-1 to TRBJ1-3, with D possibly TRBD1 on 6 matching bases. V was clipped by 3 bases and J by 0 bases, with 12 bases between them. In germline, CDR1 is DFQATT, CDR2 SNEGSKA (reference sequence). The CDR3 runs 15 residues. The DNA for the CDR3 is TGCAGTGCTAGCCAGGGGTACGACTCTGGAAACACCATATATTTT. Its translation is CSASQGYDSGNTIYF.

This clonotype showed up many times. The genes are TRBV4-1 and TRBJ2-7, with 9 positions matching TRBD1. V shed 0 bases, J shed 7 bases, and the junction held 10 bases outside the gene matches. The CDR3 is made up of 16 amino acids. Germline assignment: CDR1 MGHRA and CDR2 YSYEKL. CDR3 sequence: CASSQDLGQGRGEQYF. In DNA form, the CDR3 reads TGCGCCAGCAGCCAAGATTTAGGACAGGGGCGAGGGGAGCAGTACTTC.

The table lists this clonotype with a count of one. The V call is TRBV9, the J call TRBJ1-2; D uncertain. Between the trimmed V and J ends, which lost 0 bases and 8 bases, there was a span of 17 bases. The CDR3 totals 15 residues. Germline V gene sequence: CDR1 SGDLS, CDR2 YYNGEE. CDR3 region: CASSVGLWQEKGYTF. The DNA of the CDR3 is TGTGCCAGCAGCGTAGGGCTGTGGCAGGAGAAGGGCTACACCTTC.

The table lists this clonotype with a few counts. The CDR3 DNA sequence: TGCGCCAGCAGCCCTGGGACAGTCTACGAGCAGTACTTC. Translated: CASSPGTVYEQYF. The genes are TRBV5-1 and TRBJ2-7, with 7 bases lining up with TRBD1. The CDR3 loop spans 13 amino acids. Trimming at V came to 4 bases and at J to 3 bases, leaving 4 bases not matched to a gene. Germline CDR1 and CDR2: SGHRS and YFSETQ.

V and J are TRBV11-3 and TRBJ2-7; TRBD1 aligns across 7 bases. The CDR3 totals 15 residues. CDR1 and CDR2 from the germline V gene are SGHNT and YENEEA. Trimming cost V 4 bases and J 0 bases; bases outside gene matches: 6. The CDR3: CASSSRGPHSYEQYF. In DNA, the CDR3 is TGTGCCAGCAGCTCGAGGGGGCCCCACTCCTACGAGCAGTACTTC.